What follows are 11 T cell receptor beta chains derived from one specimen sequenced in a study of T cell changes during pregnancy in multiple sclerosis. Only in-frame clones appear in the TCRdb table, and some are missing; sequencing was by immunoSEQ multiplex PCR. This sample has around 64,000 clones; around nine tenths occur once, and the top ten carry just under 0.3%. This material consisted of CD4+ T cells from peripheral blood mononuclear cells, taken after pregnancy. All receptors come from a female donor with multiple sclerosis, enrolled in a pregnancy study.

The V call is TRBV30, the J call TRBJ2-7; D is unclear. The CDR3 extends over 12 amino acids. Deletions cut 3 bases from V and 5 bases from J, with 11 bases between. Looked up from germline, CDR1 is GTSNPN and CDR2 is SVGIG (reference sequence). The CDR3 here is CAWRQLGDEQYF. CDR3 coding DNA: TGTGCCTGGAGACAACTGGGCGACGAGCAGTACTTC.

The chain recombines TRBV15 with TRBJ2-1; TRBD2 aligns across 7 bases. This CDR3 is built from 16 residues. V shed 0 bases and J 5 bases; nucleotides not matched to a gene: 7. The V gene's germline CDR1 is LNHNV and CDR2 YYDKDF (reference sequence). This CDR3 reads CATSRDRGEGNNEQFF. The CDR3 DNA reads as TGTGCCACCAGCAGAGATCGGGGGGAGGGTAACAATGAGCAGTTCTTC. Full variable domain (remainder filled in from reference TRBV15 and TRBJ2-1): DAMVIQNPRYQVTQFGKPVTLSCSQTLNHNVMYWYQQKSSQAPKLLFHYYDKDFNNEADTPDNFQSRRPNTSFCFLDIRSPGLGDTAMYLCATSRDRGEGNNEQFFGPGTRLTVL.

V usage is TRBV5-5 and J usage is TRBJ2-7; no clear D gene. The CDR3 has 12 amino acids. Germline CDR1 reads SGHKS; CDR2 reads YYEKEE (reference sequence). The V end was cut by 3 bases, the J end by 1 base, with 5 bases between. The CDR3 nucleotides read TGTGCCAGCAGCTCCCCATCCTACGAGCAGTACTTC. Encoded protein: CASSSPSYEQYF.

The chain recombines TRBV5-1 with TRBJ2-7, with TRBD1 identical over 7 bases. With 1 base clipped from V and 2 bases from J, the junction kept 6 bases outside the gene matches. Germline-derived CDR1 and CDR2 are SGHRS and YFSETQ. The CDR3 is 15 residues long. CDR3 sequence: CASSLYRGSPYEQYF. Here the CDR3 DNA reads TGCGCCAGCAGCTTGTACAGGGGATCCCCCTACGAGCAGTACTTC.

V and J are TRBV5-1 and TRBJ2-3; 7 positions agree with TRBD1. The germline V gene has CDR1 SGHRS and CDR2 YFSETQ. This CDR3 has 12 amino acids. Losses at the gene ends were 2 bases for V and 7 bases for J; bases not matched to a gene: 1. The DNA for the CDR3 is TGCGCCAGCAGCTTAGGGGGCTATACGCAGTATTTT. It specifies CASSLGGYTQYF.

The chain uses TRBV27 and TRBJ1-2, with 8 nucleotides matching TRBD1. The CDR3 consists of 14 residues. In germline, CDR1 is MNHEY, CDR2 SMNVEV (reference sequence). V was clipped by 9 bases and J by 5 bases; unmatched bases: 11. CDR3 in amino acids: CASSAGDRLYGYTF. CDR3 DNA sequence: TGTGCCAGTTCCGCGGGGGACAGGTTGTATGGCTACACCTTC.

V is TRBV19 and J is TRBJ1-1; 8 nucleotides align to TRBD1. Germline lookup yields CDR1 LNHDA and CDR2 SQIVND (reference sequence). The V segment lost 5 bases and the J segment 4 bases; nucleotides outside the gene matches: 3. The CDR3 contains 13 residues. CDR3 amino acids: CASSAQGGTEAFF. The CDR3 DNA sequence: TGTGCCAGTAGTGCACAGGGGGGCACTGAAGCTTTCTTT.

This chain joins TRBV7-3 and TRBJ2-1; TRBD1 agrees at 9 bases. J was trimmed by 4 bases and V by 5 bases; bases with no gene match: 6. From germline, CDR1 is SGHTA and CDR2 FQGTGA. This CDR3 is built from 15 residues. The CDR3 loop reads CASSQTGGMYNEQFF. Written as DNA, the CDR3 is TGTGCCAGCAGCCAAACAGGGGGCATGTACAATGAGCAGTTCTTC. The full variable domain, completed using reference TRBV7-3 and TRBJ2-1, is GAGVSQTPSNKVTEKGKYVELRCDPISGHTALYWYRQSLGQGPEFLIYFQGTGAADDSGLPNDRFFAVRPEGSVSTLKIQRTERGDSAVYLCASSQTGGMYNEQFFGPGTRLTVL.

The J gene is TRBJ1-4, the V gene TRBV5-5; the match to TRBD1 covers 9 bases. The CDR3 runs 15 residues. The J segment lost 3 bases and the V segment lost 4 bases, leaving 4 bases of the junction unmatched. The V gene's germline CDR1 is SGHKS and CDR2 YYEKEE (reference sequence). This CDR3 is CASSIQGAANEKLFF. CDR3 nucleotides: TGTGCCAGCAGCATACAGGGGGCGGCTAATGAAAAACTGTTTTTT.

The chain links TRBV6-6 to TRBJ1-3; the D gene is possibly TRBD1 (6 bases). The germline gives CDR1 MNHNY, CDR2 SVGAGI (reference sequence). The V end lost 4 bases, the J end lost 2 bases, and 12 bases lay between the germline ends. The CDR3 is 15 residues long. The CDR3 is CASSSVTGTGNTIYF. CDR3 in DNA: TGTGCCAGCAGTTCTGTTACAGGGACTGGAAACACCATATATTTT.

V usage is TRBV2 and J usage is TRBJ2-2; 9 nucleotides agree with TRBD2. The trim removed 0 bases at V and 7 bases at J, leaving 3 bases unmatched. This CDR3 is built from 15 residues. The germline V gene has CDR1 SNHLY and CDR2 FYNNEI. CDR3 in amino acids: CASSEAGLAGGELFF. The CDR3 region has the DNA TGTGCCAGCAGTGAAGCGGGACTAGCCGGCGGGGAGCTGTTTTTT. The entire variable domain, with the rest obtained from reference TRBV2 and TRBJ2-2, is as follows: EPEVTQTPSHQVTQMGQEVILRCVPISNHLYFYWYRQILGQKVEFLVSFYNNEISEKSEIFDDQFSVERPDGSNFTLKIRSTKLEDSAMYFCASSEAGLAGGELFFGEGSRLTVL.